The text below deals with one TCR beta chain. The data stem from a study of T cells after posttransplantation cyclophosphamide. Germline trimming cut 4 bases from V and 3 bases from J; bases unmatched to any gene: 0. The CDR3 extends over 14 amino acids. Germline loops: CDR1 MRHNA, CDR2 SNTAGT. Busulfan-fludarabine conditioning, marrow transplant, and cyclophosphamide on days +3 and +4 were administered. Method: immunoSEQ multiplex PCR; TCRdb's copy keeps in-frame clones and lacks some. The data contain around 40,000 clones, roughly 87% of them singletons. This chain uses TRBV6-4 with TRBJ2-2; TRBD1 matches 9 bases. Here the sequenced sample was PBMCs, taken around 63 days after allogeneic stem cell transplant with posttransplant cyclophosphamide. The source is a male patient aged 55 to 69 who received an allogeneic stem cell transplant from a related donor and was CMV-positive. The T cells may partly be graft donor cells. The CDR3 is CASSGTGDTGELFF. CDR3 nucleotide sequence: TGTGCCAGCAGTGGGACAGGGGACACCGGGGAGCTGTTTTTT.